Shown below are 30 T cell receptor beta chains from a single sample sequenced in a study of T-cell reconstitution after alpha-beta-depleted transplantation in children. Using unique molecular identifiers, the investigators prepared the TCRbeta library. TCRdb processed the PCR reads anew with MiXCR; each CDR3 protein has one entry. The table lists about 540,000 distinct CDR3 sequences, about 16% of them singletons. Sequenced here: PBMCs from the stem cell graft donor, sampled from the stem cell graft. These receptors came from a human donor who donated a stem cell graft to a child with acute lymphoblastic leukemia.

The rearrangement joins TRBV7-3 to TRBJ2-1, with a weak D call TRBD2 (5 bases). Deletions cut 8 bases from V and 9 bases from J, with 14 bases between. Germline V gene sequence: CDR1 SGHTA, CDR2 FQGTGA. CDR3 size: 12 residues. CDR3 DNA sequence: TGTGCCAGCTCCCTCGACGGGATTGAGCAGTTCTTC. This sequence encodes CASSLDGIEQFF. Supplemented by reference TRBV7-3 and TRBJ2-1, the full variable domain reads GAGVSQTPSNKVTEKGKYVELRCDPISGHTALYWYRQSLGQGPEFLIYFQGTGAADDSGLPNDRFFAVRPEGSVSTLKIQRTERGDSAVYLCASSLDGIEQFFGPGTRLTVL.

V usage is TRBV24-1 and J usage is TRBJ2-1; D perhaps matches TRBD1 (6 bases). This CDR3 spans 15 amino acids. Germline V gene lookup returns CDR1 KGHDR and CDR2 SFDVKD. V dropped 2 bases and J dropped 3 bases, with 10 bases sitting between them. The CDR3 reads CATSDSGTYYNEQFF. CDR3 nucleotides: TGTGCCACCAGTGATTCCGGGACATACTACAATGAGCAGTTCTTC.

This clonotype is a singleton in its sample. This rearrangement joins TRBV5-1 to TRBJ1-2; D gene ambiguous. CDR1 and CDR2 from the germline V gene are SGHRS and YFSETQ. Trimming removed 0 bases from V and 7 bases from J, with 7 bases in between. CDR3 length: 12 amino acids. The CDR3 DNA is TGCGCCAGCAGCTTGGATTGGGGTGGCTACACCTTC. Its translation is CASSLDWGGYTF.

This clonotype showed up just a few times. This chain uses TRBV20-1 with TRBJ2-4, with D tentatively TRBD1 (5 bases). Germline values: CDR1 DFQATT, CDR2 SNEGSKA (reference sequence). The CDR3 is made up of 13 amino acids. Trimming took 4 bases from V and 8 from J, leaving 15 bases between them. CDR3: CSAITQGLYIQYF. The CDR3 DNA is TGCAGTGCTATCACGCAGGGATTATACATTCAGTACTTC.

The chain has TRBV29-1 and TRBJ2-1, with unresolved D. The CDR3 totals 11 residues. Germline V gene data show CDR1 as SQVTM and CDR2 as ANQGSEA. The V gene lost 4 bases and the J gene lost 10 bases, with 11 bases spanning the gap. CDR3 in DNA: TGCAGCGTTGCCGTGCAAGGAGAGCAGTTCTTC. The encoded protein is CSVAVQGEQFF.

In this sample, this clonotype turned up a few times. This sequence joins TRBV6-1 and TRBJ2-7; 7 nucleotides align to TRBD2. CDR3 length equals 16 residues. With V trimmed by 4 bases and J by 0 bases, 9 bases remained unmatched. Germline CDR1 and CDR2: MNHNS and SASEGT. In DNA, the CDR3 is TGTGCCAGCAGTGCCCAGCTAGCGGTGAGCTCCTACGAGCAGTACTTC. Translated, it gives CASSAQLAVSSYEQYF.

The chain uses TRBV4-1 and TRBJ1-5; possible D gene TRBD1, 5 bases. V was shortened by 3 bases and J by 3 bases, with 18 bases between the two germline ends. CDR1 is MGHRA, CDR2 YSYEKL, per germline. The CDR3 has 17 amino acids. The CDR3 loop reads CASSQGTPTSFNQPQHF. CDR3 DNA sequence: TGCGCCAGCAGCCAGGGGACGCCAACCTCCTTCAATCAGCCCCAGCATTTT.

This clonotype was counted between two and nine times. The rearrangement links TRBV20-1 to TRBJ2-3; 11 bases map to TRBD2. Germline CDR1 DFQATT, CDR2 SNEGSKA (reference sequence). This CDR3 is 16 amino acids long. The V gene end was trimmed by 5 bases and the J gene end by 3 bases; junction bases not matched to a gene: 10. CDR3 amino acids: CSAGSLGTSGTDTQYF. The CDR3, as DNA: TGCAGTGCTGGGTCTCTCGGGACTAGCGGAACAGATACGCAGTATTTT.

This chain joins TRBV18 and TRBJ2-7; tentative D call: TRBD2 (7 bases). The CDR3 sequence is 14 residues long. With 6 bases removed from V and 0 bases from J, the gap between germline ends came to 12 bases. Germline CDR1 KGHSH, CDR2 LQKENI. In DNA form, the CDR3 reads TGTGCCAGCTCGGCGGGGGCCCCCTCCTACGAGCAGTACTTC. Its protein is CASSAGAPSYEQYF.

This clonotype occurred a few times. The J gene is TRBJ1-5, the V gene TRBV5-5; D is possibly TRBD1 (5 bases). The CDR3 consists of 14 residues. Deletions cut 4 bases from V and 4 bases from J, with 12 bases between. CDR1 is SGHKS, CDR2 YYEKEE, per germline (reference sequence). The CDR3: CASSPVWGNQPQHF. CDR3 DNA sequence: TGTGCCAGCAGCCCGGTTTGGGGGAATCAGCCCCAGCATTTT.

The rearrangement uses TRBV20-1 and TRBJ2-7, with D uncertain. The germline gives CDR1 DFQATT, CDR2 SNEGSKA (reference sequence). The CDR3 covers 16 residues. V lost 4 bases, J lost 0 bases, and 19 bases lay in between. The DNA for the CDR3 is TGCAGTGCTACCGGAAGGGTGTGGGTGAGCTCCTACGAGCAGTACTTC. Residues: CSATGRVWVSSYEQYF.

CDR3 coding DNA: TGCGCCAGCACCCTTGGGGGGGAGTACAATGAGCAGTTCTTC. Amino acid sequence: CASTLGGEYNEQFF. The chain couples TRBV5-1 to TRBJ2-1; 7 bases fit TRBD2. In germline, CDR1 is SGHRS, CDR2 YFSETQ. V lost 6 bases and J lost 4; bases outside the gene matches: 7. CDR3 length equals 14 residues.

V gene TRBV5-1 combines with J gene TRBJ2-7, with D uncertain. The germline CDR1 and CDR2 sequences are SGHRS and YFSETQ. The CDR3 runs to 14 residues. Trimming stripped 0 bases from V and 3 bases from J, with 10 bases between. CDR3 loop: CASSLDELDYEQYF. In DNA form, the CDR3 reads TGCGCCAGCAGCTTGGACGAACTGGACTACGAGCAGTACTTC.

The rearrangement joins TRBV15 to TRBJ2-7; the D gene could be TRBD1 or TRBD2 (5 bases each). V was trimmed by 6 bases and J by 7 bases, leaving 28 bases between them. Germline V gene data show CDR1 as LNHNV and CDR2 as YYDKDF (reference sequence). The CDR3 runs 17 residues. The CDR3 DNA is TGTGCCACCAGTTATTCTAAACCTCGCTGGGACCTCGGAGAGCAGTACTTC. Encoded protein: CATSYSKPRWDLGEQYF.

The rearrangement links TRBV7-9 to TRBJ1-1, with D possibly being TRBD1 (5 bases). CDR1 and CDR2 from the germline V gene are SEHNR and FQNEAQ (reference sequence). V gave up 10 bases and J gave up 1 base, with 13 bases separating them. The CDR3 totals 13 residues. As DNA, the CDR3 is TGTGCCACCTATTCGGGGGAGAACACTGAAGCTTTCTTT. It codes for CATYSGENTEAFF.

This clonotype showed up just a few times. V gene TRBV2 combines with J gene TRBJ2-2, with TRBD2 matching 9 bases. The V gene's germline CDR1 is SNHLY and CDR2 FYNNEI. J gave up 2 bases and V 8 bases, and 6 bases lay outside the gene matches. CDR3 size: 15 residues. The CDR3 coding sequence is TGTGCCAGCGACGCGACTAGCGGTAACACCGGGGAGCTGTTTTTT. This translates into CASDATSGNTGELFF.

V and J are TRBV14 and TRBJ2-7, with TRBD1 matching 8 bases. The CDR3 covers 14 residues. Unmatched junction bases numbered 6, after V lost 5 bases and J lost 3 bases. Germline values: CDR1 SGHDN, CDR2 FVKESK. The CDR3 bases are TGTGCCAGCAGCAAACAGGGGGAACTCTACGAGCAGTACTTC. Translating gives CASSKQGELYEQYF.

V is TRBV7-6 and J is TRBJ2-1, with D possibly matching TRBD1 (6 bases). Germline V gene sequence: CDR1 SGHVS, CDR2 FNYEAQ. V gave up 4 bases and J gave up 5 bases, with 6 bases separating them. CDR3 length: 12 residues. The CDR3 DNA reads as TGTGCCAGCAGCTGGGACAACAATGAGCAGTTCTTC. Its protein is CASSWDNNEQFF.

CDR3 residues: CASSYQGNEQFF. DNA for the CDR3: TGTGCCAGCAGTTATCAGGGCAATGAGCAGTTCTTC. The rearrangement links TRBV27 to TRBJ2-1; tentative D call: TRBD1 (5 bases). Germline V lookup: CDR1 MNHEY, CDR2 SMNVEV (reference sequence). The CDR3 spans 12 residues. V shed 4 bases and J shed 6 bases, with 7 bases lying between them.

V gene TRBV5-1 combines with J gene TRBJ2-6, with TRBD2 matching over 8 bases. The J segment lost 0 bases and the V segment lost 2 bases, leaving 7 bases of the junction unmatched. The CDR3 length is 18 residues. The germline CDR1 and CDR2 sequences are SGHRS and YFSETQ. The CDR3 coding sequence is TGCGCCAGCAGCTTATTTATGCTAGCGGGCTCTGGGGCCAACGTCCTGACTTTC. Residues: CASSLFMLAGSGANVLTF. The variable domain in full, with the rest retrieved from reference TRBV5-1 and TRBJ2-6, is KAGVTQTPRYLIKTRGQQVTLSCSPISGHRSVSWYQQTPGQGLQFLFEYFSETQRNKGNFPGRFSGRQFSNSRSEMNVSTLELGDSALYLCASSLFMLAGSGANVLTFGAGSRLTVL.

This clonotype appeared a few times. V and J are TRBV29-1 and TRBJ1-2; no definite D call. Germline V gene sequence: CDR1 SQVTM, CDR2 ANQGSEA. Trimming removed 4 bases from V and 8 bases from J, with 14 bases in between. The CDR3 covers 12 residues. DNA for the CDR3: TGCAGCGTTGTTTATCTTGCAAGCGGCTACACCTTC. This codes for CSVVYLASGYTF.

This chain connects TRBV9 to TRBJ2-3, with a tentative D call TRBD2 (6 bases). The V end lost 3 bases, the J end lost 1 base, and 15 bases lay between the germline ends. Germline CDR1 reads SGDLS; CDR2 reads YYNGEE. The CDR3 extends over 16 amino acids. The CDR3 reads CASSATVADGTDTQYF. The CDR3 DNA sequence: TGTGCCAGCAGCGCGACGGTAGCGGATGGCACAGATACGCAGTATTTT. The entire variable domain, with the rest obtained from reference TRBV9 and TRBJ2-3, is as follows: DSGVTQTPKHLITATGQRVTLRCSPRSGDLSVYWYQQSLDQGLQFLIQYYNGEERAKGNILERFSAQQFPDLHSELNLSSLELGDSALYFCASSATVADGTDTQYFGPGTRLTVL.

Points on this clonotype: This sequence may be a read error, since a much larger clone differs from it by one base. This chain joins TRBV27 and TRBJ1-1, with TRBD1 as a possible D gene (5 bases). Trimming stripped 3 bases from V and 4 bases from J, with 24 bases between. The germline CDR1 and CDR2 sequences are MNHEY and SMNVEV (reference sequence). CDR3 size: 18 residues. The CDR3 DNA sequence: TGTGCCAGCAGTTTCCGTTGCGGGACGTGTGTAGGGTGCACTGAAGCTTTCTTT. It codes for CASSFRCGTCVGCTEAFF.

This clonotype was counted between two and nine times. This chain links TRBV30 with TRBJ2-1; tentatively, D is TRBD1 (6 bases). In germline, CDR1 is GTSNPN, CDR2 SVGIG (reference sequence). The V gene lost 1 base and the J gene lost 7 bases, with 14 bases spanning the gap. The CDR3 length is 14 residues. Here the CDR3 DNA reads TGTGCCTGGAGTGGTTCAGGGGTCGTGAATGAGCAGTTCTTC. Translated: CAWSGSGVVNEQFF. Together with reference TRBV30 and TRBJ2-1, the CDR3 gives the full variable domain: SQTIHQWPATLVQPVGSPLSLECTVEGTSNPNLYWYRQAAGRGLQLLFYSVGIGQISSEVPQNLSASRPQDRQFILSSKKLLLSDSGFYLCAWSGSGVVNEQFFGPGTRLTVL.

This clonotype was observed many times. The V and J genes are TRBV3-1 and TRBJ2-1, with a tentative D call TRBD1 (5 bases). The CDR3 is 16 amino acids. Germline V gene sequence: CDR1 LGHDT, CDR2 YNNKEL (reference sequence). Trimming shortened V by 1 base and J by 3 bases, and 13 bases separated the two germline ends. The CDR3 region has the DNA TGTGCCAGCAGCCAAGCAAGGGGCAAGCGCTACAATGAGCAGTTCTTC. It is translated as CASSQARGKRYNEQFF.

The chain links TRBV9 to TRBJ2-5, with D tentatively TRBD2 (7 bases). Germline CDR1 is SGDLS and CDR2 is YYNGEE. This CDR3 comprises 16 residues. Trimming removed 6 bases at V and 2 bases at J, with 20 bases between. The CDR3 coding sequence is TGTGCCAGCACCCCAGGGGCGGGAGTATGGCAAGAGACCCAGTACTTC. It translates to CASTPGAGVWQETQYF.

The chain couples TRBV5-1 to TRBJ1-2; tentative D call: TRBD1 (6 bases). The CDR3 consists of 16 residues. The V end was cut by 3 bases, the J end by 8 bases, with 23 bases between. Germline V gene sequence: CDR1 SGHRS, CDR2 YFSETQ. Written as DNA, the CDR3 is TGCGCCAGCAGCTGGCCCCGAGGGGGGCCGCCAATCGGCTACACCTTC. Translating it yields CASSWPRGGPPIGYTF. The entire variable domain, with the rest obtained from reference TRBV5-1 and TRBJ1-2, is as follows: KAGVTQTPRYLIKTRGQQVTLSCSPISGHRSVSWYQQTPGQGLQFLFEYFSETQRNKGNFPGRFSGRQFSNSRSEMNVSTLELGDSALYLCASSWPRGGPPIGYTFGSGTRLTVV.

This clonotype was detected only a few times. The chain recombines TRBV12-3 or TRBV12-4 with TRBJ2-5, with a weak D call TRBD2 (7 bases). The CDR3 extends over 19 amino acids. The ends were cut back, 3 bases at V and 2 bases at J, with 25 bases in the middle. The CDR3 nucleotides are TGTGCCAGCAGTTTTATTTGGGCCAGCGGGACATCTAAACAAGAGACCCAGTACTTC. This translates into CASSFIWASGTSKQETQYF.

This clonotype was recorded a few times. The rearrangement links TRBV5-5 to TRBJ2-5, with D perhaps matching TRBD1 (5 bases). The ends were cut back, 3 bases at V and 7 bases at J, with 16 bases in the middle. The CDR3 has 14 amino acids. Germline CDR1 is SGHKS and CDR2 is YYEKEE (reference sequence). CDR3 sequence: CASSSHPGQGTQYF. For the CDR3, the DNA is TGTGCCAGCAGCTCCCATCCAGGGCAGGGGACCCAGTACTTC. Using reference TRBV5-5 and TRBJ2-5 for the parts outside the CDR3, the full variable domain is DAGVTQSPTHLIKTRGQQVTLRCSPISGHKSVSWYQQVLGQGPQFIFQYYEKEERGRGNFPDRFSARQFPNYSSELNVNALLLGDSALYLCASSSHPGQGTQYFGPGTRLLVL.

A few counts support this clonotype. The chain couples TRBV6-5 to TRBJ2-4; 8 bases fit TRBD2. V lost 7 bases, J lost 6 bases, and 5 bases stayed unmatched. Germline CDR1 reads MNHEY; CDR2 reads SVGAGI. This CDR3 comprises 13 residues. CDR3 in amino acids: CASTGGRRNIQYF. In nucleotides, the CDR3 is TGTGCCAGCACGGGGGGGAGGAGAAACATTCAGTACTTC.